This TCR beta chain is from a study of blood T cell repertoires in COVID-19 (dated by TCRdb to the early 2020s). About the study as a whole: Samples from collaborators originated in the United States, Italy and Spain and spanned both the acute and convalescent phases of COVID-19. A de-identified subject ID, COVID-19 status, age in years and sex were almost always included in the sample metadata. Where available, HLA class I and class II types were obtained from metadata supplied by the sample provider rather than from assay-based typing. Samples were obtained from the ongoing ImmuneRACE study (first 160 participants) and from over 1,000 subjects provided by 6 global collaborators. Deeply sampled blood TCRbeta repertoires from subjects exposed to, actively infected with, or recovered from COVID-19 were included in the dataset. The material from the prospective study consisted of cDNA or gDNA derived from T cells, B-cell-depleted T cells, or PBMCs. The repertoires were released in a freely available public database meant as a resource for research on the immune response to SARS-CoV-2. General findings and caveats noted by the study authors: The amount of clinical and demographic metadata varied by source and participant and was provided uncurated.

Participants in the prospective study were enrolled through a virtual design, were aged about 18 to 100 years, and lived in approximately 25 United States geographic areas. In the prospective study, participants were assigned to cohorts based on the clinical history participants reported in a screening survey and a study questionnaire. In the prospective study, whole blood, serum and a nasopharyngeal or oropharyngeal swab were collected from each participant by mobile phlebotomists. Over an approximately 2-month period, participants in the prospective study had the option of providing additional blood draws and questionnaires. Before DNA extraction, blood samples from the prospective study were shipped at room temperature or frozen. The immunoSEQ Assay, a bias-controlled multiplex PCR, was used to amplify TCRbeta CDR3 regions from genomic DNA. The paper's processing steps were these. Within the assay, amplification of reference gene primers was used to estimate how many nucleated cells each sample contained. Sequence reads were collapsed and filtered to measure the absolute abundance of every unique TCRbeta CDR3 rearrangement. For each sample, productive Simpson clonality was calculated as the square root of Simpson's diversity index over productive rearrangements. TCRdb's version of the immuneACCESS table is confined to in-frame rearrangements and falls short of the full clone set. An unresolved V gene accounts for under half of the shortfall where checked; the remainder is of unknown origin. For V, J and clone size, that table is used; D and trimming come from the DNA. The sample data list a few hundred thousand clones, and just under 85% of these were observed just once. About 1.3% of the sample belongs to the ten largest clones.

A word on this clone: Its antigen is still unknown. Qualities for individual bases were not recorded, and no much larger clone is one base off.

The CDR3 contains 15 residues, cysteine and phenylalanine counted. Just the 45-base CDR3 DNA is kept, in frame starting at base 1. For CDR1 and CDR2, the germline V gene (reference sequence) lists LNHDA and SQIVND. The germline V end is reduced by 5 bases and the J end by 10 bases; junction bases left unmatched: 11. The receptor was derived from a woman aged 40 to 50 with acute COVID-19. Source material: PBMCs or T cells enriched from blood (not recorded which). The V gene is TRBV19 and the J gene is TRBJ1-6; 7 bases in between match TRBD1. The nucleotide sequence is given as TGTGCCAGTAGTCCACCCGGGACAGCCCGCTCACCCCTCCACTTT. It translates as CASSPPGTARSPLHF.